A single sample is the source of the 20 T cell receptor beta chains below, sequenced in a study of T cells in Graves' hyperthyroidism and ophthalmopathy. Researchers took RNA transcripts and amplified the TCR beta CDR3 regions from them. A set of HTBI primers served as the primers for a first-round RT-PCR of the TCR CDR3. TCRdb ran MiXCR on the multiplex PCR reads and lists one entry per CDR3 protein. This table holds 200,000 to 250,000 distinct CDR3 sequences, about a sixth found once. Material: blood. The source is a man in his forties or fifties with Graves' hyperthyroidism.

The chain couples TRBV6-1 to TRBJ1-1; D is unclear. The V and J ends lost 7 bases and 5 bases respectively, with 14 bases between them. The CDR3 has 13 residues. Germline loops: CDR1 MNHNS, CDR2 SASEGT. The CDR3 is CASNFDGRTEAFF. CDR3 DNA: TGTGCCAGCAACTTCGACGGACGGACTGAAGCTTTCTTT.

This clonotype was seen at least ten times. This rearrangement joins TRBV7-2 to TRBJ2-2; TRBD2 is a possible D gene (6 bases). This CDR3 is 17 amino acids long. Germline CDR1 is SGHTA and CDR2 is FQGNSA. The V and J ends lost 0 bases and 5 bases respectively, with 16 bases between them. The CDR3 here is CASSLAGTGSLTGELFF. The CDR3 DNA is TGTGCCAGCAGCTTAGCCGGGACTGGGTCATTGACCGGGGAGCTGTTTTTT.

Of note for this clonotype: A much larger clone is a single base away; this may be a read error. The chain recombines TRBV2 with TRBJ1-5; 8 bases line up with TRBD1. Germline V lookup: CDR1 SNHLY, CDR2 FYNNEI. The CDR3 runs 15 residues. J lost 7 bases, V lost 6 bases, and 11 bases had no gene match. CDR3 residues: CASRDLGQGRQPQHF. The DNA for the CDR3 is TGTGCCAGCAGAGATTTAGGACAGGGACGGCAGCCCCAGCATTTT.

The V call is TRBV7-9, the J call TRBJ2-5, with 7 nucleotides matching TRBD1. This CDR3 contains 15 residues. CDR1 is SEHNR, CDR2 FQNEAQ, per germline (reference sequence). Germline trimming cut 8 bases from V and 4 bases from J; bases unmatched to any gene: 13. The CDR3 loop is CASDKDRDFRETQYF. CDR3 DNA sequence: TGTGCCAGCGACAAAGACAGGGATTTTAGAGAGACCCAGTACTTC.

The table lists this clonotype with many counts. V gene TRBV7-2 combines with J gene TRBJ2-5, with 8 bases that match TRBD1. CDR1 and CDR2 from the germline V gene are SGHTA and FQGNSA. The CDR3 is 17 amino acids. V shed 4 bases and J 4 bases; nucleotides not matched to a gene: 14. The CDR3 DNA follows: TGTGCCAGCAGCTGGACAGGGCGGGGTTTCAGTGCAGAGACCCAGTACTTC. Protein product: CASSWTGRGFSAETQYF.

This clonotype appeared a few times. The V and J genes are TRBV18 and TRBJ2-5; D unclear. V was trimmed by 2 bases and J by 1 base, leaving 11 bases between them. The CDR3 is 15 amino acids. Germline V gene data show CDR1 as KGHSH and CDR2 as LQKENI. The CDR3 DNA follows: TGTGCCAGCTCACCAGTGGGTGGAACCCAAGAGACCCAGTACTTC. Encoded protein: CASSPVGGTQETQYF. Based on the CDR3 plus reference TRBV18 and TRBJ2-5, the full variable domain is NAGVMQNPRHLVRRRGQEARLRCSPMKGHSHVYWYRQLPEEGLKFMVYLQKENIIDESGMPKERFSAEFPKEGPSILRIQQVVRGDSAAYFCASSPVGGTQETQYFGPGTRLLVL.

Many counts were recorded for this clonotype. The CDR3 loop reads CASSFLRGGLADNYEQYF. Written as DNA, the CDR3 is TGTGCCAGCAGTTTTCTCCGGGGGGGACTAGCGGACAACTACGAGCAGTACTTC. The chain is built from TRBV28 and TRBJ2-7, with 11 bases lining up with TRBD2. The CDR3 sequence is 18 residues long. CDR1 is MDHEN and CDR2 is SYDVKM in the germline V gene. The J segment lost 3 bases and the V segment lost 3 bases, leaving 13 bases of the junction unmatched.

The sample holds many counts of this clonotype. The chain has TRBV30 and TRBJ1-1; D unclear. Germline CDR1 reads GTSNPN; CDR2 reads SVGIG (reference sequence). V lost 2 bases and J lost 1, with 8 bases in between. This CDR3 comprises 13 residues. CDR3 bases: TGTGCCTGGAGTTTTGGAGGGAACACTGAAGCTTTCTTT. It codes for CAWSFGGNTEAFF.

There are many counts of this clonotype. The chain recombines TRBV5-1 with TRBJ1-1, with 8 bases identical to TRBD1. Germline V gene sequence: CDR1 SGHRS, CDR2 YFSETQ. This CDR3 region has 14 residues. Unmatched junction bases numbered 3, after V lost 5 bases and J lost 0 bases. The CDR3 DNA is TGCGCCAGCAGGACAGGGGATCTGAACACTGAAGCTTTCTTT. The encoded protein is CASRTGDLNTEAFF. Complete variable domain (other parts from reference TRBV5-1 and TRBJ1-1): KAGVTQTPRYLIKTRGQQVTLSCSPISGHRSVSWYQQTPGQGLQFLFEYFSETQRNKGNFPGRFSGRQFSNSRSEMNVSTLELGDSALYLCASRTGDLNTEAFFGQGTRLTVV.

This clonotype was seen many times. CDR3: CASSQSSLPSYEQYF. DNA of the CDR3: TGTGCCAGCAGTCAAAGCAGCCTTCCATCCTACGAGCAGTACTTC. The V call is TRBV7-2, the J call TRBJ2-7; no clear D. In germline, CDR1 is SGHTA, CDR2 FQGNSA. The CDR3 covers 15 residues. V lost 6 bases and J 1 base, leaving 16 bases between the germline ends.

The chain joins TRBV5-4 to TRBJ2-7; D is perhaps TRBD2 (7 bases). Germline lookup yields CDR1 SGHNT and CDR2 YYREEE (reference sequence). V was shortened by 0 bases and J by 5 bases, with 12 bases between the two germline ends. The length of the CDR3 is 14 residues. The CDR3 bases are TGTGCCAGCAGCTTGGGAACAGGGAGGGACGAGCAGTACTTC. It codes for CASSLGTGRDEQYF.

CDR3 nucleotide sequence: TGTGCCAGCAGTTCCTCTAGCGGGAGGACCTACAATGAGCAGTTCTTC. Protein: CASSSSSGRTYNEQFF. The chain carries TRBV3-1 and TRBJ2-1; TRBD2 matches at 11 bases. Germline V CDR1 and CDR2: LGHDT, YNNKEL (reference sequence). With 6 bases clipped from V and 2 bases from J, the junction kept 6 bases outside the gene matches. The CDR3 length is 16 residues.

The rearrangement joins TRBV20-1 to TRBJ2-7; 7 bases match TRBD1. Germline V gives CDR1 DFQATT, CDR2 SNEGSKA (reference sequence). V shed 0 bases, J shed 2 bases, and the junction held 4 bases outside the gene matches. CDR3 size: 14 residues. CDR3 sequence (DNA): TGCAGTGCTAGAGATGTGCAGGGGGCCTACGAGCAGTACTTC. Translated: CSARDVQGAYEQYF.

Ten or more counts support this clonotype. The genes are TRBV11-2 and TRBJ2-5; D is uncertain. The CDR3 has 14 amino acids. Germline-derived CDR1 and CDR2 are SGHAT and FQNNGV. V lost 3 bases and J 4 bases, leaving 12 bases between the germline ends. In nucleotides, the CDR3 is TGTGCCAGCAGCTTGGGATTAGGTGGAGAGACCCAGTACTTC. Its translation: CASSLGLGGETQYF.

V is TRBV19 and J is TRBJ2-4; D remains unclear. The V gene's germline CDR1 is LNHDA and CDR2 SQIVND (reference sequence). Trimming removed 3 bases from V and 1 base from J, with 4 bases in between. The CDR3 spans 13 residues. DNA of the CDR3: TGTGCCAGTAGTATTCGGGCCAAAAACATTCAGTACTTC. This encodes CASSIRAKNIQYF.

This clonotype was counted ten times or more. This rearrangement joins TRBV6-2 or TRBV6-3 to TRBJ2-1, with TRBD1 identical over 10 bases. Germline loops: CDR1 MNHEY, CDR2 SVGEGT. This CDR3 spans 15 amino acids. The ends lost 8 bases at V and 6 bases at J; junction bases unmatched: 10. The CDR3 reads CASGSGTGVSNEQFF. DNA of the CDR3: TGTGCCAGCGGATCCGGGACAGGGGTTAGCAATGAGCAGTTCTTC.

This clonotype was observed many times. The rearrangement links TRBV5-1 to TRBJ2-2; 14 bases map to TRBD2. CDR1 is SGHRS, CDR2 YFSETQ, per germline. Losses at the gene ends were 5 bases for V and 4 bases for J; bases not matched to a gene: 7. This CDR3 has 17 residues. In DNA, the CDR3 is TGCGCCAGCAGACCAGGACTAGCGGGAGGCACCACCGGGGAGCTGTTTTTT. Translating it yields CASRPGLAGGTTGELFF.

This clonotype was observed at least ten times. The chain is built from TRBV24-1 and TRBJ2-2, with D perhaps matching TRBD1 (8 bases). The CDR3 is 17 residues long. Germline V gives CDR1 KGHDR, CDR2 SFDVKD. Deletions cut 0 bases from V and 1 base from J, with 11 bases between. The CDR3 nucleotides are TGTGCCACCAGTGATTTGAGCGGGACAGGGAACACCGGGGAGCTGTTTTTT. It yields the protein CATSDLSGTGNTGELFF.

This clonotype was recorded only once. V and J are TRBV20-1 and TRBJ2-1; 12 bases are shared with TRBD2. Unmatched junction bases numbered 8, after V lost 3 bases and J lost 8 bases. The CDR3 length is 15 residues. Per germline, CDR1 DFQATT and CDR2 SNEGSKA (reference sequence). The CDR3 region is CSASSRLAGDDEQFF. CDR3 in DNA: TGCAGTGCTAGTTCCCGACTAGCGGGAGATGATGAGCAGTTCTTC.

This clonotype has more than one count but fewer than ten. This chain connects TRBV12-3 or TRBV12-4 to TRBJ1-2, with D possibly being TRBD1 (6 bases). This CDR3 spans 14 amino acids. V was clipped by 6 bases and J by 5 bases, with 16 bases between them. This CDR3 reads CASSPGHIFYGYTF. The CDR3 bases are TGTGCCAGCAGCCCGGGACATATCTTTTATGGCTACACCTTC.